Below, 32 T cell receptor beta chains from the same sample are listed, as sequenced in a study of T cell responses to AZD1222 COVID-19 vaccine. The table came from immunoSEQ multiplex PCR; TCRdb's copy has only in-frame clones and leaves some out. This table holds more than 95,000 clones, 85% to 95% found once. Source: peripheral blood, taken on day 0 of AZD1222 vaccination. The receptor source for this set is an adult in good health.

The gene calls are TRBV20-1 and TRBJ1-5; D is perhaps TRBD1 (5 bases). Germline V gene data show CDR1 as DFQATT and CDR2 as SNEGSKA (reference sequence). This CDR3 comprises 14 residues. V was clipped by 3 bases and J by 8 bases, with 17 bases between them. For the CDR3, the DNA is TGCAGTGCTAGTCAGGGTAGTAAAAACGAGCCCCAGCATTTT. It codes for CSASQGSKNEPQHF.

The chain recombines TRBV28 with TRBJ1-2; D is unclear. Germline V gene lookup returns CDR1 MDHEN and CDR2 SYDVKM. The V and J ends lost 3 bases and 5 bases respectively, with 7 bases between them. CDR3 length: 12 residues. CDR3 nucleotide sequence: TGTGCCAGCAGTTTTAATGAGTATGGCTACACCTTC. Translated, it gives CASSFNEYGYTF.

The rearrangement uses TRBV5-1 and TRBJ2-3, with D perhaps TRBD2 (5 bases). The CDR3 covers 15 residues. Germline-derived CDR1 and CDR2 are SGHRS and YFSETQ. Trimming cost V 2 bases and J 0 bases, with 10 bases left between them. CDR3: CASSFDGLSTDTQYF. Written as DNA, the CDR3 is TGCGCCAGCAGCTTCGACGGACTTAGCACAGATACGCAGTATTTT.

The gene calls are TRBV30 and TRBJ2-4, with 9 nucleotides matching TRBD2. V dropped 1 base and J dropped 9; count of bases not matched to a gene: 13. The germline V gene has CDR1 GTSNPN and CDR2 SVGIG (reference sequence). The CDR3 runs to 16 residues. The CDR3 sequence: CAWSEGSSGRAGIQYF. CDR3 in DNA: TGTGCCTGGAGTGAAGGTAGTAGCGGGAGAGCGGGCATTCAGTACTTC.

The genes are TRBV2 and TRBJ2-1, with TRBD2 matching over 7 bases. The CDR3 has 13 amino acids. The germline V gene encodes CDR1 SNHLY and CDR2 FYNNEI. Unmatched junction bases numbered 8, after V lost 5 bases and J lost 10 bases. CDR3 in amino acids: CASSHREGQEQFF. In DNA form, the CDR3 reads TGTGCCAGCAGTCATAGGGAGGGTCAGGAGCAGTTCTTC.

J is TRBJ1-5 and V is TRBV7-7; D remains unclear. V was trimmed by 5 bases and J by 0 bases, leaving 14 bases between them. The CDR3 covers 16 residues. The germline CDR1 and CDR2 sequences are SSHAT and FNYEAQ (reference sequence). CDR3 in amino acids: CASSKVDRYSNQPQHF. The CDR3 DNA sequence: TGTGCCAGCAGCAAGGTTGATAGGTATAGCAATCAGCCCCAGCATTTT.

The gene calls are TRBV28 and TRBJ1-2; D is unclear. The germline CDR1 and CDR2 sequences are MDHEN and SYDVKM. Trimming stripped 5 bases from V and 0 bases from J, with 10 bases between. This CDR3 has 14 residues. The CDR3 DNA sequence: TGTGCCAGCAGTGGCCAGCCCCCTAACTATGGCTACACCTTC. Its protein is CASSGQPPNYGYTF.

The chain couples TRBV24-1 to TRBJ2-7; 8 bases line up with TRBD2. The CDR3 length is 16 residues. Losses at the gene ends were 4 bases for V and 7 bases for J; bases not matched to a gene: 14. The V gene's germline CDR1 is KGHDR and CDR2 SFDVKD. CDR3 in amino acids: CATSDGRAAGVEEQYF. The CDR3 DNA sequence: TGTGCCACCAGTGACGGGAGGGCAGCTGGTGTGGAAGAGCAGTACTTC.

CDR3 in amino acids: CASRPRRSNTEAFF. The CDR3 DNA reads TGTGCCAGCAGACCACGAAGGAGCAACACTGAAGCTTTCTTT. J is TRBJ1-1 and V is TRBV27, with D unresolved. The V gene lost 6 bases and the J gene lost 2 bases, with 13 bases spanning the gap. This CDR3 spans 14 amino acids. CDR1 and CDR2 from the germline V gene are MNHEY and SMNVEV (reference sequence).

The rearrangement uses TRBV6-1 and TRBJ2-1; D is uncertain. The CDR3 covers 13 residues. CDR1 and CDR2 from the germline V gene are MNHNS and SASEGT. The V and J ends lost 0 bases and 8 bases respectively, with 8 bases between them. CDR3: CASSEARSYEQFF. The CDR3 coding sequence is TGTGCCAGCAGTGAAGCAAGGAGCTATGAGCAGTTCTTC.

This chain joins TRBV28 and TRBJ1-2; 7 positions match TRBD1. The J segment lost 4 bases and the V segment lost 7 bases, leaving 6 bases of the junction unmatched. This CDR3 comprises 13 residues. CDR1 and CDR2 from the germline V gene are MDHEN and SYDVKM. The CDR3: CASTLTGSYGYTF. CDR3 nucleotides: TGTGCCAGCACCCTGACAGGGAGCTATGGCTACACCTTC.

This sequence joins TRBV28 and TRBJ1-1; 8 bases are a match to TRBD1. This CDR3 spans 18 amino acids. V gave up 4 bases and J gave up 7 bases; unmatched junction bases: 20. Germline-derived CDR1 and CDR2 are MDHEN and SYDVKM. CDR3 region: CASSSPYPDRGGGIEAFF. The CDR3 DNA sequence: TGTGCCAGCAGTTCGCCCTACCCAGACAGGGGCGGAGGAATTGAAGCTTTCTTT.

The chain has TRBV3-1 (or the pseudogene TRBV3-2) and TRBJ2-1; D call uncertain. Germline CDR1 reads LGHDT; CDR2 reads YNNKEL (reference sequence). V shed 1 base and J shed 4 bases, with 14 bases lying between them. The CDR3 has 16 amino acids. The CDR3 sequence is CASSQVPDSAYNEQFF. In DNA form, the CDR3 reads TGTGCCAGCAGCCAAGTACCCGACTCGGCGTACAATGAGCAGTTCTTC.

CDR3 region: CASSFVLAGGYNETQYF. Here the CDR3 DNA reads TGTGCCAGCAGCTTTGTCCTGGCAGGGGGCTATAATGAGACCCAGTACTTC. The V call is TRBV7-6, the J call TRBJ2-5; 8 positions match TRBD1. CDR3 length: 17 residues. J was trimmed by 5 bases and V by 3 bases; bases with no gene match: 14. Germline CDR1 is SGHVS and CDR2 is FNYEAQ.

This clone was seen a single time. The rearrangement joins TRBV12-3 or TRBV12-4 to TRBJ2-1, with D perhaps TRBD1 (5 bases). CDR3 length: 12 residues. V was cut by 2 bases and J by 12 bases, with 11 bases left in between. The CDR3 sequence is CASSLKGRGQFF. CDR3 bases: TGTGCCAGCAGTTTAAAGGGTAGGGGGCAGTTCTTC.

V usage is TRBV11-1 and J usage is TRBJ2-2; weak D call: TRBD2 (5 bases). Per the germline V gene, CDR1 is SGHAT and CDR2 is FQDESV (reference sequence). The CDR3 runs to 14 residues. Trimming cost V 4 bases and J 7 bases, with 13 bases left between them. The CDR3, as DNA: TGTGCCAGCAGCTCCCGAGGGAACGGCGGGGAGCTGTTTTTT. Translation: CASSSRGNGGELFF.

This chain links TRBV19 with TRBJ1-3; D uncertain. Between the trimmed V and J ends, which lost 6 bases and 4 bases, there was a span of 16 bases. The CDR3 covers 15 residues. Germline V gene data show CDR1 as LNHDA and CDR2 as SQIVND (reference sequence). CDR3 sequence (DNA): TGTGCCAGTAGCCACCTGAAGGTTTCGGGAAACACCATATATTTT. It yields the protein CASSHLKVSGNTIYF. The variable domain in full, completed from reference TRBV19 and TRBJ1-3, reads DGGITQSPKYLFRKEGQNVTLSCEQNLNHDAMYWYRQDPGQGLRLIYYSQIVNDFQKGDIAEGYSVSREKKESFPLTVTSAQKNPTAFYLCASSHLKVSGNTIYFGEGSWLTVV.

The V gene is TRBV28, the J gene TRBJ2-7; no definite D call. CDR1 and CDR2 (germline): MDHEN, SYDVKM. The CDR3 loop spans 10 amino acids. Trimming removed 8 bases from V and 0 bases from J, with 2 bases in between. The CDR3 sequence: CASGSYEQYF. Here the CDR3 DNA reads TGTGCCAGCGGCTCCTACGAGCAGTACTTC.

This clone was recorded only once. This chain joins TRBV6-5 and TRBJ1-6; D is ambiguous. This CDR3 is built from 12 residues. Germline-derived CDR1 and CDR2 are MNHEY and SVGAGI. Trimming pared 2 bases from V and 14 bases from J, leaving 10 bases between. The CDR3 protein is CASSYPVGTLHF. The CDR3 coding sequence is TGTGCCAGCAGTTACCCCGTGGGGACCCTCCACTTT.

The J gene is TRBJ1-1, the V gene TRBV5-1, with 9 bases that match TRBD1. CDR3 size: 16 residues. With 3 bases clipped from V and 4 bases from J, the junction kept 10 bases outside the gene matches. CDR1 is SGHRS and CDR2 is YFSETQ in the germline V gene. The CDR3 sequence is CASSSNQLDRGTEAFF. The CDR3 DNA is TGCGCCAGCAGCTCTAACCAATTGGACAGGGGCACTGAAGCTTTCTTT.

This chain joins TRBV5-4 and TRBJ1-6; D is perhaps TRBD1 (5 bases). The CDR3 loop spans 15 amino acids. Germline V gives CDR1 SGHNT, CDR2 YYREEE (reference sequence). Trimming removed 0 bases at V and 6 bases at J, with 10 bases between. The CDR3 bases are TGTGCCAGCAGCTTGGCGGGGGTGGGTAATTCACCCCTCCACTTT. It specifies CASSLAGVGNSPLHF.

This chain connects TRBV28 to TRBJ2-3, with D perhaps assigned TRBD1 or TRBD2 (5 bases each). The CDR3 is made up of 19 amino acids. Germline V lookup: CDR1 MDHEN, CDR2 SYDVKM. Trimming took 8 bases from V and 3 from J, leaving 30 bases between them. The CDR3 sequence is CASHPLFRDLAEHTDTQYF. Here the CDR3 DNA reads TGTGCCAGCCACCCCCTTTTCCGGGACCTTGCCGAACATACAGATACGCAGTATTTT.

The chain joins TRBV19 to TRBJ2-7, with a tentative D call TRBD2 (5 bases). This CDR3 comprises 18 residues. The V end was cut by 3 bases, the J end by 5 bases, with 26 bases between. Germline V CDR1 and CDR2: LNHDA, SQIVND (reference sequence). CDR3 region: CASSIRNRGSLSYDEQYF. CDR3 in DNA: TGTGCCAGTAGTATCCGAAATCGAGGGTCACTCTCCTACGACGAGCAGTACTTC.

The chain is built from TRBV28 and TRBJ1-5, with D tentatively TRBD1 (5 bases). CDR3 length: 15 amino acids. Germline assignment: CDR1 MDHEN and CDR2 SYDVKM. V gave up 1 base and J gave up 4 bases, with 11 bases separating them. CDR3 in DNA: TGTGCCAGCAGTTTATCCGCAGGGCGAAATCAGCCCCAGCATTTT. The encoded protein is CASSLSAGRNQPQHF.

This chain links TRBV24-1 with TRBJ2-5; 8 nucleotides line up with TRBD1. J gave up 4 bases and V 1 base, and 10 bases lay outside the gene matches. CDR3 length: 17 amino acids. Germline V CDR1 and CDR2: KGHDR, SFDVKD. Here the CDR3 reads CATSDFGQGAHRETQYF. CDR3 DNA: TGTGCCACCAGTGATTTCGGCCAGGGGGCTCACCGAGAGACCCAGTACTTC.

This chain joins TRBV7-9 and TRBJ2-7, with D unclear. This CDR3 is built from 14 residues. Germline V gene sequence: CDR1 SEHNR, CDR2 FQNEAQ (reference sequence). Trimming stripped 3 bases from V and 5 bases from J, with 14 bases between. CDR3 amino acids: CASSLTVLGNEQYF. DNA of the CDR3: TGTGCCAGCAGCTTGACGGTTTTAGGTAACGAGCAGTACTTC.

This clone showed up just once. V is TRBV18 and J is TRBJ2-1; a weak D match, TRBD1 (5 bases). This CDR3 spans 14 amino acids. Trimming stripped 4 bases from V and 7 bases from J, with 14 bases between. Germline V gene data show CDR1 as KGHSH and CDR2 as LQKENI. CDR3 in DNA: TGTGCCAGCTCACACCCGACAGTTCCTAATGAGCAGTTCTTC. Translation: CASSHPTVPNEQFF. Complete variable domain (other parts from reference TRBV18 and TRBJ2-1): NAGVMQNPRHLVRRRGQEARLRCSPMKGHSHVYWYRQLPEEGLKFMVYLQKENIIDESGMPKERFSAEFPKEGPSILRIQQVVRGDSAAYFCASSHPTVPNEQFFGPGTRLTVL.

This chain links TRBV27 with TRBJ2-1; D unresolved. The germline gives CDR1 MNHEY, CDR2 SMNVEV (reference sequence). The CDR3 runs to 14 residues. Deletions cut 3 bases from V and 8 bases from J, with 14 bases between. CDR3 sequence (DNA): TGTGCCAGCAGTTTCCGGATGGGTGGGTATGAGCAGTTCTTC. It yields the protein CASSFRMGGYEQFF.

This rearrangement joins TRBV7-6 to TRBJ1-1; 9 bases agree with TRBD1. This CDR3 is 15 amino acids long. CDR1 SGHVS and CDR2 FNYEAQ come from the germline V gene. V lost 2 bases, J lost 0 bases, and 1 base stayed unmatched. The CDR3 DNA reads TGTGCCAGCAGCTTAAGACAGGGGGTGAACACTGAAGCTTTCTTT. Its translation is CASSLRQGVNTEAFF.

The V and J genes are TRBV11-2 and TRBJ2-3; D gene unclear. CDR3 size: 11 residues. Trimming removed 3 bases at V and 7 bases at J, with 5 bases between. Per the germline V gene, CDR1 is SGHAT and CDR2 is FQNNGV. The CDR3 sequence is CASSLVNTQYF. For the CDR3, the DNA is TGTGCCAGCAGCTTGGTAAATACGCAGTATTTT.

The chain has TRBV30 and TRBJ2-2; D is unclear. Germline-derived CDR1 and CDR2 are GTSNPN and SVGIG (reference sequence). V gave up 0 bases and J gave up 4 bases, with 9 bases separating them. This CDR3 is 14 amino acids long. The CDR3 sequence: CAWSVIPVTGELFF. The CDR3 bases are TGTGCCTGGAGTGTAATCCCGGTCACCGGGGAGCTGTTTTTT.

V usage is TRBV24-1 and J usage is TRBJ2-7, with 13 bases fitting TRBD2. This CDR3 has 13 amino acids. The germline gives CDR1 KGHDR, CDR2 SFDVKD. V trimming: 9 bases; J trimming: 4 bases; junction bases outside the gene matches: 2. The CDR3 reads CATGTSGIYEQYF. In DNA form, the CDR3 reads TGTGCCACCGGGACTAGCGGGATATACGAGCAGTACTTC.